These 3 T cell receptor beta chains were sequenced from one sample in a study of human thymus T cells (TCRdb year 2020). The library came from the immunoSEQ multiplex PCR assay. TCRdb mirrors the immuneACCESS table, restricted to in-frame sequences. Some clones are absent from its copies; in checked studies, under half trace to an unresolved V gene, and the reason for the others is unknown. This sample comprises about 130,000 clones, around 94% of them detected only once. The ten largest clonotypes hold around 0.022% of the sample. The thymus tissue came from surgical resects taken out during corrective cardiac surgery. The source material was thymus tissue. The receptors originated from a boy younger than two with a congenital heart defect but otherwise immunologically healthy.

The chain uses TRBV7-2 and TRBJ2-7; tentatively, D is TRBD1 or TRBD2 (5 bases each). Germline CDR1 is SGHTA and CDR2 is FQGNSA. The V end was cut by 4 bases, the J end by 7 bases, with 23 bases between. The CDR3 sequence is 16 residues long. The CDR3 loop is CASSSQTLGVWGEQYF. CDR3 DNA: TGTGCCAGCAGCTCCCAAACGCTAGGGGTATGGGGGGAGCAGTACTTC.

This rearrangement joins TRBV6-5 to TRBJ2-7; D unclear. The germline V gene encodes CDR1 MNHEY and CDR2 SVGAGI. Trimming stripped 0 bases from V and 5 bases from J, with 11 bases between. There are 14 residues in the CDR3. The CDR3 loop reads CASSYSLVAHEQYF. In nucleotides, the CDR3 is TGTGCCAGCAGTTACTCCCTGGTAGCCCACGAGCAGTACTTC.

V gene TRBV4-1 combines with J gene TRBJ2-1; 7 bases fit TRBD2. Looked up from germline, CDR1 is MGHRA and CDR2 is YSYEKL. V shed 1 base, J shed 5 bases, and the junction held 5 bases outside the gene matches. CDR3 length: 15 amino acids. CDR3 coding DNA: TGCGCCAGCAGCCAAGTACGGGGGGTCAACAATGAGCAGTTCTTC. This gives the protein CASSQVRGVNNEQFF.